This T cell receptor (beta chain) was found in a study of beta chain features in type 1 diabetes (dated by TCRdb to 2016 to 2018). In the study overall: Mean age, gender distribution, total cell number and subset yield were not different between patients and healthy donors. A total of 100 million to 140 million sorted cells were examined across all samples, and the number of cells per subset was strongly correlated with RNA yield. In the study, recently diagnosed type 1 diabetes patients and matched healthy donors were compared on the TCRB repertoires of their sorted circulating CD4+ T cell subsets. Naive and central memory subsets were obtained from all 30 or so donors, but regulatory and stem cell-like memory subsets were isolated from only 8 patients and roughly eight healthy donors.

The High Capacity cDNA Reverse Transcription Kit was used to reverse transcribe all of the isolated RNA, meaning that expressed TCRB transcripts were what got sequenced. Deep immunoSEQ sequencing was performed on naive, central memory and regulatory T cell samples, with an average of roughly 3.5 million total reads per sample. Sorted cells were lysed in RLT buffer and RNA was extracted with DNase-treated RNeasy Micro or Mini kits, depending on cell number. To prevent cross-contamination, each cell subset was processed individually, whereas patient and healthy donor samples were processed jointly. Using the immunoSEQ multiplex PCR, TCRB sequences were amplified from cDNA into 87-bp fragments spanning the CDR3 region. Sequencing of the amplicons was done on the Illumina HiSeq platform. In the original analysis: Synthetic template baselines were used to correct PCR bias computationally, reads within Hamming distance 2 were collapsed together, and singletons that could not be merged were discarded. Reads were aligned to IMGT to assign V, D and J genes, CDR3 length, and insertions or deletions at six rearrangement sites. Clonotype counts were normalized to sorted cell number within each subset before computing true diversity and Gini coefficients with the tcR R package. The overlap coefficient, calculated on TCRB nucleotide sequences, was used to quantify repertoire sharing. Out-of-frame TCRB sequences from naive cells were analyzed as a proxy for the pre-selection repertoire. Entries here come from immuneACCESS through TCRdb and include only in-frame sequences with V and J called. Some clones fail to appear in such tables; in the studies checked, an unresolved V gene covers under half of the shortfall, and the cause of the remainder is unknown. That table furnishes V, J and clone size, whereas the DNA furnished D and trimming. Here the sample has 200,000 to 250,000 clones; 9.6% occur a single time. The ten largest make up 0.03% to 0.04% of the sample.

This clone appeared a few times. Its antigen is unknown. No base qualities exist here, and no much larger clone lies one base off it. Findings and caveats that apply to the study as a whole: Because small numbers of individuals were included in the HLA sub-analyses, any influence of HLA type on TCRB rearrangement was left unresolved. At VDJ recombination sites, patients with type 1 diabetes made fewer insertions and deleted more nucleotides, a pattern implying thymic rearrangement abnormalities. Because cDNA rather than genomic DNA was sequenced, highly expressing activated cells could have been over-represented, although no difference in activation and CD3 levels was found between groups. Shorter templates might be favored by PCR, yet because patient and control samples were amplified and corrected together, any such skew would affect both groups equally. In all four CD4+ subsets, TCRB CDR3 length was moderately but significantly shorter in type 1 diabetes patients. Naive, central memory and regulatory TCRB repertoires appeared to be more alike among patients than among healthy donors.

Each donor gave one peripheral blood draw, about 110 mL on average, collected into heparinised tubes. A BD FACSAria II was used to sort naive, central memory, regulatory and stem cell-like memory CD4+ T cells with a panel that included CD45RO, CCR7, CD25, CD127, CD95 and CD27. Every sorted population had a purity above 95%. PBMCs were isolated right away by Lymphoprep density gradient centrifugation and were stained directly, without culture. So that batch effects would be minimized, each experiment stained and sorted samples in pairs, pairing one healthy donor with one patient. The CDR3 runs 15 residues from the cysteine to the phenylalanine. Kept here is only the CDR3 DNA, which spans 45 bases and is read in frame from base 1. Compared with germline, V lacks 5 bases and J lacks 9 bases; bases without a gene match: 10. Sequences LNHDA (CDR1) and SQIVND (CDR2) are obtained from the germline V gene (reference sequence).

The chain is encoded by TRBV19 joined to TRBJ2-7; 13 of the junction bases match TRBD2. The sample taken for sequencing was naive CD4+ T cells from blood. The cell subset or site label on this specimen signifies: true naive CD4+ T cells. This receptor was obtained from a woman under 30 in good health. The DNA is TGTGCCAGTAGTCGACTAGCGGGAGGCCACCCACGGCAGTACTTC. This translates into CASSRLAGGHPRQYF.